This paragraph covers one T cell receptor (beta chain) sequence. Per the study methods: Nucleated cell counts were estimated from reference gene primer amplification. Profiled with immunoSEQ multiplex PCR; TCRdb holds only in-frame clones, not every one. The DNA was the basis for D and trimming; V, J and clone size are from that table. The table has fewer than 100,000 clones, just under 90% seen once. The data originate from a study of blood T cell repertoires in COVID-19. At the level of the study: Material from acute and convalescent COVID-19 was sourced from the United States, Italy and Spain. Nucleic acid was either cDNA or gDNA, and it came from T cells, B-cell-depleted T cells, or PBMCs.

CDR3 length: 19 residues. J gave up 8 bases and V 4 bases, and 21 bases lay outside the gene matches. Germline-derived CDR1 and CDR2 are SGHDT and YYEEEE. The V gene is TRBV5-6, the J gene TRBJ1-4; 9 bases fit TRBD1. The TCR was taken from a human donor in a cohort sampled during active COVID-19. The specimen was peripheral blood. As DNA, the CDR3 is TGTGCCAGCAGCCGACCTATCACAGGGGGCAAAGGGGGAGGAGAAAAACTGTTTTTT. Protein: CASSRPITGGKGGGEKLFF.